Sequencing of this TCR beta chain was carried out in a study of cytomegalovirus exposure and HLA in healthy donors. Germline loops: CDR1 MNHEY, CDR2 SMNVEV (reference sequence). The length of the CDR3 is 13 residues. V was shortened by 0 bases and J by 6 bases, with 9 bases between the two germline ends. Study-level results: The classifier reportedly diagnosed cytomegalovirus status with high sensitivity and specificity. Investigators reported approximately 150 TCR beta chains as tied to cytomegalovirus.

Produced via immunoSEQ multiplex PCR; TCRdb's table is partial and in-frame only. This table holds 150,000 to 200,000 clones, approximately 89% found once. About this clone itself: Its antigen is still unknown.

Donors came from a validation cohort of 90 to 150 subjects, distinct from the first 666-subject cohort. The chain couples TRBV27 to TRBJ2-7; D is unresolved. The receptor was derived from a man aged 18 to 29 in good health and CMV-seropositive. Sequencing input: PBMCs. The CDR3 spells CASSLSRLGEQYF. CDR3 in DNA: TGTGCCAGCAGTTTATCGAGGCTGGGCGAGCAGTACTTC.